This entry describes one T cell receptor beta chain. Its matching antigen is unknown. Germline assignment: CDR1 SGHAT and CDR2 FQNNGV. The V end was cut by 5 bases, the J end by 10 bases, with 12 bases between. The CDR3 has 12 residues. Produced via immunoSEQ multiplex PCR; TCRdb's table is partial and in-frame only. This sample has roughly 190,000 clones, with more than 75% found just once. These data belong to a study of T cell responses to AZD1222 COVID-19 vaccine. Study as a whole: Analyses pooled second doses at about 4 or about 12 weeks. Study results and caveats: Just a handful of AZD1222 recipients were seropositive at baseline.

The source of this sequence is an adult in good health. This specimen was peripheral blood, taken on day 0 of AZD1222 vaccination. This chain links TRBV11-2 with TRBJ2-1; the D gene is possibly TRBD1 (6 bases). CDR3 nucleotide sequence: TGTGCCAGCAGCGAAGGACAGCCCGAGCAGTTCTTC. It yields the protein CASSEGQPEQFF.